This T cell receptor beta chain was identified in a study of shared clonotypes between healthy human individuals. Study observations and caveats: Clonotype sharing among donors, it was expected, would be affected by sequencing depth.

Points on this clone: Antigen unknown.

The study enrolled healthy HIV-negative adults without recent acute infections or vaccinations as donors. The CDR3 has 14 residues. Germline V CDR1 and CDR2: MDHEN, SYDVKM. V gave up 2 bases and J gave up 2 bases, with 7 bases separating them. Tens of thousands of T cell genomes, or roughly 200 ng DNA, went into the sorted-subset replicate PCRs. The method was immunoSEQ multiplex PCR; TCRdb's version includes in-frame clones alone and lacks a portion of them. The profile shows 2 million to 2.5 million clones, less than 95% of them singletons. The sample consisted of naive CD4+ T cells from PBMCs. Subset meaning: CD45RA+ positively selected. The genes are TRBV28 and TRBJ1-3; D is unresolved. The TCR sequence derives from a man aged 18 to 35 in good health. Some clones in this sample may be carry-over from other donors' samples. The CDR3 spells CASSLVQAGNTIYF. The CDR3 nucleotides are TGTGCCAGCAGTTTAGTCCAAGCTGGAAACACCATATATTTT.